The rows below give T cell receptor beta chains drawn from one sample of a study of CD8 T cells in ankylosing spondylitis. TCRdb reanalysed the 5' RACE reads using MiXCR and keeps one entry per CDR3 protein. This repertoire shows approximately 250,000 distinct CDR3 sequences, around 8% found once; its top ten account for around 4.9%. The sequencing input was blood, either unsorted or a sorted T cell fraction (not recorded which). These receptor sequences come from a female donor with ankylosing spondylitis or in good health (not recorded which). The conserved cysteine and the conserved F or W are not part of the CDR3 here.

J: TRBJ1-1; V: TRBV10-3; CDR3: AIRRTGSWGTEAF
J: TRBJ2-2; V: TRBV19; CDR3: ASRGGNTGELF
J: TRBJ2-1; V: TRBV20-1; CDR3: SALTGGVSLSYNEQF
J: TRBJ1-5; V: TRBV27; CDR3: ASSAHSNQPQH
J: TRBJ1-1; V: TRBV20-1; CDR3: SARDGIEAF
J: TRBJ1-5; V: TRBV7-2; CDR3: ASSLGGGRNQPQH
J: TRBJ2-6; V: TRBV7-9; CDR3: ASSVITGANVLT
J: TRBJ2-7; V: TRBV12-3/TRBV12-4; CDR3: ASSPRMEGGQY
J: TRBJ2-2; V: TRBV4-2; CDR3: ASSHRTGGLTGELF
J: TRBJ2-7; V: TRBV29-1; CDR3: SVEDRAGEQY
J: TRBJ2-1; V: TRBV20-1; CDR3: SARGRSGASYNEQF
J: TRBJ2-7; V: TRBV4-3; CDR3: ASSQDSSGVVPQY
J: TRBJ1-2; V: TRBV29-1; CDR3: SVGGTGTNYGYT
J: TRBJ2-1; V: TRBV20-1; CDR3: SALGLAEDNEQF
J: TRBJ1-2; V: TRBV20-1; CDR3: SASPDSYYGYT
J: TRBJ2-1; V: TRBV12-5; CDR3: ASGLGVSPDEQF
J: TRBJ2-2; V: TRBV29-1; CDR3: SVTGTINTGELF
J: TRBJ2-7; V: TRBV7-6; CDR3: ASSYSPGRDHEQY
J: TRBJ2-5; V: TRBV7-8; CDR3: ASSPRTGGVETQY
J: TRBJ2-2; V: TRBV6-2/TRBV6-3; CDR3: ASSPEGPFMNTGELF
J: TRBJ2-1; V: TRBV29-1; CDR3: SVEGTSGRAQVYNEQF
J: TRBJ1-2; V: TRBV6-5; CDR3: ASSYSPGQGVGYT
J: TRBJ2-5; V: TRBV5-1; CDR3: ASSLPGSKETQY
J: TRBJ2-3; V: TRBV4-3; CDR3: ASSQGQGPTADTQY
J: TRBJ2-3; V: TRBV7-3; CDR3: ASSPSGYRTDTQY
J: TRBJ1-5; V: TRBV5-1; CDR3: ASSLRRGRLRGTGGLGANQPQH
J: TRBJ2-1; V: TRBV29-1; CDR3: SVEVAPLYNEQF
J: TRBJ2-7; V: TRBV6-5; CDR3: ASSYARGGNEQY
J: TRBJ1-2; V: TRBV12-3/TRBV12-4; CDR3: ASSLNRDTGYT
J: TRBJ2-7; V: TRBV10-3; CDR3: AISAQGNTYEQY
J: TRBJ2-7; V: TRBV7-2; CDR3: ASSLKSLAVYEQY
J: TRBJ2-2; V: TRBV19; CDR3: ASTVSPGPTGELF
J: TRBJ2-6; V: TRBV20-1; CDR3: SAPRAGGANVLT
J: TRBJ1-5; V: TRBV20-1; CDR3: SARGGGISNQPQH
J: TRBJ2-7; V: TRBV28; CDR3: ASSFLRRPSYEQY
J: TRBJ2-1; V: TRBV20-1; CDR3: SAGLLVQGNEQF
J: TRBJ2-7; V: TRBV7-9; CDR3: TSSSNRDYSYEQY
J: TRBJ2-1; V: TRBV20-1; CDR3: SASLIGASYNEQF
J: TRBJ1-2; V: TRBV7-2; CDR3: ASSLRGQSGYT
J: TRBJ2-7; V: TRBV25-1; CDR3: ASSQTGTLSYEQY
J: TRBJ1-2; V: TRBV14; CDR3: ASSQRTVGLNYGYT
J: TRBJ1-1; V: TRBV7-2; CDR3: ASSLNVQRNTEAF
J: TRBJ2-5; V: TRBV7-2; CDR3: ASSLVAGGIGQETQY
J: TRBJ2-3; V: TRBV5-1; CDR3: ASSQGPGKTDTQY
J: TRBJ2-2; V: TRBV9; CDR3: ASSVVQDNTGELF
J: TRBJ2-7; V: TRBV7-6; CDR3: ASSFYPGGSYEQY
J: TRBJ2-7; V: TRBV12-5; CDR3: ASGPGRQRGSYEQY
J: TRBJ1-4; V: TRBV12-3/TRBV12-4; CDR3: ASSSASGEKLF
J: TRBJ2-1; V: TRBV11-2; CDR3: ASSLGGASGIRNEQF
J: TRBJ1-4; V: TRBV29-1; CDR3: SRDWGEKLF
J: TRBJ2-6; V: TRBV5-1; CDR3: ASSLGGGANVLT
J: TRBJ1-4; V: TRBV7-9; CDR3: ASSLGTRGGEKLF